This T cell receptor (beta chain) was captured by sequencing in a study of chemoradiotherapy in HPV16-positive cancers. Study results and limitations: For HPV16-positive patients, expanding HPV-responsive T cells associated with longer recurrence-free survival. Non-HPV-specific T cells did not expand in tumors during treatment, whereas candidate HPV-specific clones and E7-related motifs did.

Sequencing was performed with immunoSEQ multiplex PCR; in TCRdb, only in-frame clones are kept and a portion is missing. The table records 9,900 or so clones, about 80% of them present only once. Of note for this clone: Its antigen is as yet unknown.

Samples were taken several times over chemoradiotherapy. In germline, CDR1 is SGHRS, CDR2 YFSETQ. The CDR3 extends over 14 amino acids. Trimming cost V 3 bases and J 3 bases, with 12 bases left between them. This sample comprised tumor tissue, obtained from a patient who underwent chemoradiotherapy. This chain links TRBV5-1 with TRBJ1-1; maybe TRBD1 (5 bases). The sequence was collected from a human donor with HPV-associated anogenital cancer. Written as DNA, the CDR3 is TGCGCCAGCAGCTACCAGGGTTCAGACACTGAAGCTTTCTTT. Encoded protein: CASSYQGSDTEAFF.